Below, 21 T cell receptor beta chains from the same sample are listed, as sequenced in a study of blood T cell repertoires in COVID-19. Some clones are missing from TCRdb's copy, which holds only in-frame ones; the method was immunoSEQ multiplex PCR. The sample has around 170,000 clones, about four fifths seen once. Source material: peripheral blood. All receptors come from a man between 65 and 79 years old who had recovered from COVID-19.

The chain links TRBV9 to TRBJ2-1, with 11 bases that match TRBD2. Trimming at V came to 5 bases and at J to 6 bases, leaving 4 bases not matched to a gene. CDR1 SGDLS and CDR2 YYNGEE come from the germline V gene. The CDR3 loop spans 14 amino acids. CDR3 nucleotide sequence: TGTGCCAGCAGGCCGGGGACTAGCGGCAATGAGCAGTTCTTC. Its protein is CASRPGTSGNEQFF.

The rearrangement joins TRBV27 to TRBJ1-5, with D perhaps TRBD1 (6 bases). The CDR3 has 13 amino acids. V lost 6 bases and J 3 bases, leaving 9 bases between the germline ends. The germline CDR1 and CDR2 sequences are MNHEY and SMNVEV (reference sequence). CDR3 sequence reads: CASSRQANQPQHF. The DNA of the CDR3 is TGTGCCAGCAGCCGACAGGCCAATCAGCCCCAGCATTTT.

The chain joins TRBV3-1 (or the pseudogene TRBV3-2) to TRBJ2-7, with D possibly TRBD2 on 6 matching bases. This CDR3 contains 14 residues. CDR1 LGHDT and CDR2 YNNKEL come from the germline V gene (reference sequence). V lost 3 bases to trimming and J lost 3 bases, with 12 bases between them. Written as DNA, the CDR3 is TGTGCCAGCAGCCACCAACTAGCCAACTACGAGCAGTACTTC. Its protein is CASSHQLANYEQYF.

CDR3 region: CASNAGQGQFETQYF. Written as DNA, the CDR3 is TGTGCCAGCAACGCCGGACAGGGGCAATTTGAGACCCAGTACTTC. The V gene is TRBV28, the J gene TRBJ2-5, with 9 bases identical to TRBD1. CDR1 is MDHEN and CDR2 is SYDVKM in the germline V gene. V lost 7 bases, J lost 5 bases, and 11 bases stayed unmatched. The CDR3 is 15 residues long.

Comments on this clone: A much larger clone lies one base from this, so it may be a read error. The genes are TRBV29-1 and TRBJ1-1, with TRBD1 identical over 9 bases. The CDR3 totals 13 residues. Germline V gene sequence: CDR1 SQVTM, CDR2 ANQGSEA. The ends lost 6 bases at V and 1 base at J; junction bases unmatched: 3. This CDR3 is CSVRTGENTEAFF. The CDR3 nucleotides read TGCAGCGTCCGGACAGGGGAGAACACTGAAGCTTTCTTT.

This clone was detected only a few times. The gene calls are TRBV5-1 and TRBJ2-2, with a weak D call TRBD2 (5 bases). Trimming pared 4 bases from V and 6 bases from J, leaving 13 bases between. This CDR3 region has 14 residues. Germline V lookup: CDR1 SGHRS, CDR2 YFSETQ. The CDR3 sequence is CASSPSRLPGELFF. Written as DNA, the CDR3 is TGCGCCAGCAGCCCTAGCAGGCTTCCCGGGGAGCTGTTTTTT.

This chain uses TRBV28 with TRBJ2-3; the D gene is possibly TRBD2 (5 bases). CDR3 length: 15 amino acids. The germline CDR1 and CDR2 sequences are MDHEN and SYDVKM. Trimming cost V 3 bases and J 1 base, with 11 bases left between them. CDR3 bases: TGTGCCAGCAGTTTTCGGCGGGCCCGCACAGATACGCAGTATTTT. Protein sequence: CASSFRRARTDTQYF.

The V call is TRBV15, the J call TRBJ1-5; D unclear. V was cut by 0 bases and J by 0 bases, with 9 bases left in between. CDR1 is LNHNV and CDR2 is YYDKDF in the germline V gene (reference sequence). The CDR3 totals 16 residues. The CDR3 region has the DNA TGTGCCACCAGCAGAGAGTCAGATGATAGCAATCAGCCCCAGCATTTT. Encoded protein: CATSRESDDSNQPQHF.

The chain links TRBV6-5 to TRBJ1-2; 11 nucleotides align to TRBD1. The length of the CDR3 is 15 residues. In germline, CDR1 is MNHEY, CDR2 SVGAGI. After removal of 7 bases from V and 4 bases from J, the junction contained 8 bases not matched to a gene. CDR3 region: CASKTGQGDSYGYTF. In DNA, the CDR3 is TGTGCCAGCAAGACGGGACAGGGGGATAGCTATGGCTACACCTTC.

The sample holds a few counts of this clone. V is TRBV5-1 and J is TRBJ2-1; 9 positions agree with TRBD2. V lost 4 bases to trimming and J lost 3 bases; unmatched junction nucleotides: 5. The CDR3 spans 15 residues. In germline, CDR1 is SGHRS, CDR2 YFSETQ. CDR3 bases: TGCGCCAGCAGCATCACTAGCGGGCTCTACAATGAGCAGTTCTTC. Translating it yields CASSITSGLYNEQFF.

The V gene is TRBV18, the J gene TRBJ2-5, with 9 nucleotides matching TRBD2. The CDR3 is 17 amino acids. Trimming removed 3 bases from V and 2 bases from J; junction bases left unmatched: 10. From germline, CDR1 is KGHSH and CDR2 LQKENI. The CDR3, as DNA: TGTGCCAGCTCACCCCCGGCCCGAGCGGGAGGTCAAGAGACCCAGTACTTC. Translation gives CASSPPARAGGQETQYF.

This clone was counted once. CDR3 bases: TGTGCCAGCTCACCACAAACAAATGAAAAACTGTTTTTT. Amino acids: CASSPQTNEKLFF. This chain uses TRBV18 with TRBJ1-4; D unclear. Germline V gene lookup returns CDR1 KGHSH and CDR2 LQKENI. The CDR3 totals 13 residues. V lost 1 base to trimming and J lost 5 bases, with 5 bases between them.

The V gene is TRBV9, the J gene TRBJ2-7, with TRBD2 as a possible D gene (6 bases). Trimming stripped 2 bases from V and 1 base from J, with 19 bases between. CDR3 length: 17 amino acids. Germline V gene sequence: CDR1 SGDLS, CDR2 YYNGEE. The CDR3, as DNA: TGTGCCAGCAGCGTGGGGAGCGGGTCTGGCTATTCCTACGAGCAGTACTTC. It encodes CASSVGSGSGYSYEQYF.

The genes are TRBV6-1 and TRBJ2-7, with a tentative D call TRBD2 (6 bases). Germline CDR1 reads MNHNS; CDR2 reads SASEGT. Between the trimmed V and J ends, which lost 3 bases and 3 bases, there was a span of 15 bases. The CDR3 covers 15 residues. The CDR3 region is CASSEPPGVNYEQYF. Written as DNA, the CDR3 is TGTGCCAGCAGTGAGCCCCCGGGAGTTAACTACGAGCAGTACTTC.

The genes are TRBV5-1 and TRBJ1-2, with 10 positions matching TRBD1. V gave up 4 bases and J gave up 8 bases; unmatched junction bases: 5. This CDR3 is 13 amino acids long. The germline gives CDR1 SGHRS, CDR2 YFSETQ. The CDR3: CASSVGQGEGYTF. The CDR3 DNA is TGCGCCAGCAGCGTCGGACAGGGGGAGGGCTACACCTTC.

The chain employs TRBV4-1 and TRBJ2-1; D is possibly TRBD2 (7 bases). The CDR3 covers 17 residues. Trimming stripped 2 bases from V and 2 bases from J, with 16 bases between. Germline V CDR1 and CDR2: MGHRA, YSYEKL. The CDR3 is CASSQPPGAGAYNEQFF. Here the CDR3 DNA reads TGCGCCAGCAGCCAACCTCCGGGGGCGGGAGCCTACAATGAGCAGTTCTTC.

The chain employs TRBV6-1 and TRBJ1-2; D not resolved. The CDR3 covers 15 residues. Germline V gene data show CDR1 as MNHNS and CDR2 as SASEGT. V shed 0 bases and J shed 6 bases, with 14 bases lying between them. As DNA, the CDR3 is TGTGCCAGCAGTGAAGCTGCGGGCTGGATCCATGGCTACACCTTC. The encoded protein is CASSEAAGWIHGYTF.

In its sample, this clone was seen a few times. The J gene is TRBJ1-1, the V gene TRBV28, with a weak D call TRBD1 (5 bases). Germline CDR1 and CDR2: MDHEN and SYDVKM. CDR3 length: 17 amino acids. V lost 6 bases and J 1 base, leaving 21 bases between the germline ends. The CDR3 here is CASSTRAQLGPNTEAFF. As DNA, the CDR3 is TGTGCCAGCAGCACCAGGGCCCAACTTGGACCGAACACTGAAGCTTTCTTT.

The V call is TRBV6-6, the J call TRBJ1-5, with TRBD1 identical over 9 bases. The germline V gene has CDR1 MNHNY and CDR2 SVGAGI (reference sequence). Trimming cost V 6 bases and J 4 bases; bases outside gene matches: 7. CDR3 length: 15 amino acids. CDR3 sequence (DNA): TGTGCCAGCAGCCTTCCCGGGACAGGGAATCAGCCCCAGCATTTT. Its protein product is CASSLPGTGNQPQHF.

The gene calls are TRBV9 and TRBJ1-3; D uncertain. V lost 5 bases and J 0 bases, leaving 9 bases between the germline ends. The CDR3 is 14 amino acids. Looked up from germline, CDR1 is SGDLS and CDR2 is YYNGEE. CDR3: CASRPSSSGNTIYF. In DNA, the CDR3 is TGTGCCAGCAGGCCATCCAGCTCTGGAAACACCATATATTTT. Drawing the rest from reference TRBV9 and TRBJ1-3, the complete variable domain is DSGVTQTPKHLITATGQRVTLRCSPRSGDLSVYWYQQSLDQGLQFLIQYYNGEERAKGNILERFSAQQFPDLHSELNLSSLELGDSALYFCASRPSSSGNTIYFGEGSWLTVV.

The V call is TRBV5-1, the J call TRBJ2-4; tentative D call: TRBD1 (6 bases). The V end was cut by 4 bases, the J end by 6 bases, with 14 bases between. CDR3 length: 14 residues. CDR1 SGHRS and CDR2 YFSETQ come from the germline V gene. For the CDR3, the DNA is TGCGCCAGCAGCCCGCGGACAGACGGAAACATTCAGTACTTC. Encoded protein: CASSPRTDGNIQYF.